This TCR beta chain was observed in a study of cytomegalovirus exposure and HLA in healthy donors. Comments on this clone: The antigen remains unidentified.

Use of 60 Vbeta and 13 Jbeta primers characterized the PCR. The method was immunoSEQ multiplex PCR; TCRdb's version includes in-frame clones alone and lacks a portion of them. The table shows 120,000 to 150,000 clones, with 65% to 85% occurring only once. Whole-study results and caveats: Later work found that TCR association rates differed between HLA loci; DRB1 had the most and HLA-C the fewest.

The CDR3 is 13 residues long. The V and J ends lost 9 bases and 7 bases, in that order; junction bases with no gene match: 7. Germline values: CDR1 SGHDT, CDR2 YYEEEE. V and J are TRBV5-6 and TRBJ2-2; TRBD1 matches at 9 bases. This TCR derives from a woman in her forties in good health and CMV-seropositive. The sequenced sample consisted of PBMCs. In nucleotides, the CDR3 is TGTGCCACTACACAGGGGGCAGACGGGGAGCTGTTTTTT. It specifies CATTQGADGELFF.